A selection of T cell receptor beta chains follows, all from one sample in a study of blood T cell repertoires in COVID-19. Assay used: immunoSEQ multiplex PCR; TCRdb lists only in-frame clones, some missing. The sample includes 250,000 to 400,000 clones, about 91% seen only once; the top ten take around 1.6%. Sequencing was done on a sample of peripheral blood. The source of these receptors is a woman aged 25 to 45 with COVID-19, enrolled during active disease. Both conserved end residues are part of each CDR3. The D gene is left open where the match is weak. The size entry is marked missing in some rows and otherwise reads once, few, many or a size class.

clone_size d_call j_call v_call cdr3_aa cdr3_nt
NA NA TRBJ1-2 TRBV3-1/TRBV3-2 CASSWEGRRGYGYTF TGTGCCAGCAGCTGGGAGGGGCGCCGGGGCTATGGCTACACCTTC
once TRBD2 TRBJ2-5 TRBV11-2 CASSLGLAGGPLETQYF TGTGCCAGCAGCTTAGGGCTAGCGGGGGGGCCGCTGGAGACCCAGTACTTC
NA TRBD1 TRBJ1-5 TRBV11-3 CASSPGQVNQPQHF TGTGCCAGCAGCCCGGGACAGGTGAATCAGCCCCAGCATTTT
NA NA TRBJ2-1 TRBV12-3/TRBV12-4 CASSLNNEQFF TGTGCCAGCAGTCTTAACAATGAGCAGTTCTTC
NA NA TRBJ1-1 TRBV4-1 CASSLSEERETEAFF TGCGCCAGCAGCCTCAGTGAGGAGAGGGAAACTGAAGCTTTCTTT
NA NA TRBJ2-7 TRBV2 CASSDYPYEQYF TGTGCCAGCAGTGACTACCCCTACGAGCAGTACTTC
NA NA TRBJ1-2 TRBV7-8 CASRQGRTTEGYTF TGTGCCAGCAGACAAGGACGGACGACAGAAGGCTACACCTTC
NA NA TRBJ1-5 TRBV19 CASSIGMGNQPQHF TGTGCCAGTAGTATCGGGATGGGGAATCAGCCCCAGCATTTT
NA TRBD2 TRBJ2-5 TRBV29-1 CSMIAGGLTQYF TGCAGCATGATAGCGGGGGGGCTTACCCAGTACTTC
few TRBD1 TRBJ1-2 TRBV4-2 CASSGQLRKVYGYTF TGTGCTAGCTCGGGACAGTTGAGAAAAGTCTATGGCTACACCTTC
NA NA TRBJ1-6 TRBV2 CASSTPPRGASYNSPLHF TGTGCCAGCAGCACACCCCCGAGAGGAGCCTCCTATAATTCACCCCTCCACTTT
once TRBD1 TRBJ2-3 TRBV2 CASSEITGGADTQYF TGTGCCAGCAGCGAAATAACAGGGGGTGCAGATACGCAGTATTTT
NA TRBD1 TRBJ1-1 TRBV6-2/TRBV6-3 CASSFHRGRGNTEAFF TGTGCCAGCAGTTTCCACAGGGGGCGCGGGAACACTGAAGCTTTCTTT
NA NA TRBJ1-1 TRBV18 CASSGDTEAFF TGTGCCAGCTCAGGGGACACCGAAGCTTTCTTT
NA NA TRBJ1-2 TRBV24-1 CATSDWQGGGYTF TGTGCCACCAGTGATTGGCAGGGCGGCGGCTACACCTTC
NA TRBD2 TRBJ2-7 TRBV27 CASSLSPRGGALPGYEQYF TGTGCCAGCAGTTTATCCCCCCGGGGGGGGGCCTTGCCTGGCTACGAGCAGTACTTC
NA NA TRBJ2-3 TRBV19 CASTPPWRGGGTDTQYF TGTGCCAGTACCCCCCCGTGGCGGGGCGGAGGCACAGATACGCAGTATTTT
NA NA TRBJ1-1 TRBV5-1 CASSLQGNTEAFF TGCGCCAGCAGCTTGCAGGGGAACACTGAAGCTTTCTTT
NA TRBD1 TRBJ1-2 TRBV7-2 CASSFLSTGGWGYTF TGTGCCAGCAGCTTCCTCTCGACAGGGGGCTGGGGCTACACCTTC
NA TRBD1 TRBJ1-1 TRBV5-1 CASSWTLDRGGGTEAFF TGCGCCAGCAGCTGGACGCTCGACAGGGGAGGAGGGACTGAAGCTTTCTTT
NA TRBD1 TRBJ1-2 TRBV7-9 CASTSDRAIANYGYTF TGTGCCAGCACCTCAGACAGGGCAATAGCTAACTATGGCTACACCTTC
NA NA TRBJ1-2 TRBV27 CASSLWAEGRTYGYTF TGTGCCAGCAGTTTATGGGCGGAGGGAAGGACCTATGGCTACACCTTC
NA NA TRBJ2-1 TRBV2 CASSVQGYNEQFF TGTGCCAGCAGTGTACAGGGCTACAATGAGCAGTTCTTC
NA NA TRBJ1-2 TRBV21-1 CASSKALRVTF TGTGCCAGCAGCAAAGCGCTTCGGGTGACCTTC
NA NA TRBJ1-2 TRBV30 CAWSRHESPGYTF TGTGCCTGGAGCCGACATGAGTCTCCTGGCTACACCTTC
NA NA TRBJ1-6 TRBV27 CASGRQVLHF TGTGCCAGCGGGCGACAGGTCCTCCACTTT
NA NA TRBJ1-2 TRBV12-3/TRBV12-4 CASSGAGDYGYTF TGTGCCAGCAGCGGTGCAGGGGACTATGGCTACACCTTC
few NA TRBJ1-2 TRBV6-5 CASSYSRGGYGYTF TGTGCCAGCAGTTACTCGCGAGGTGGCTATGGCTACACCTTC
NA TRBD1 TRBJ1-2 TRBV6-5 CASSRITGTGGYTF TGTGCCAGCAGTCGAATTACCGGGACAGGGGGCTACACCTTC
NA TRBD1 TRBJ2-1 TRBV28 CASSFRTGVNEQFF TGTGCCAGCAGTTTCCGGACAGGGGTCAATGAGCAGTTCTTC
NA NA TRBJ1-1 TRBV11-2 CASSLRVENTEAFF TGTGCCAGCAGCCTCAGGGTTGAGAACACTGAAGCTTTCTTT
NA NA TRBJ1-3 TRBV9 CASSVGSGYLGNTIYF TGTGCCAGCAGCGTAGGCTCGGGGTATCTTGGAAACACCATATATTTT
NA TRBD1 TRBJ1-3 TRBV27 CASSQDRGLGNTIYF TGTGCCAGCAGTCAGGACAGGGGACTTGGAAACACCATATATTTT
NA TRBD1 TRBJ1-1 TRBV5-1 CASSLGTGIIPEAFF TGCGCCAGCAGCTTAGGGACAGGGATAATCCCTGAAGCTTTCTTT
NA NA TRBJ2-2 TRBV19 CATREGWTGELFF TGTGCCACCAGAGAGGGTTGGACCGGGGAGCTGTTTTTT
NA NA TRBJ1-1 TRBV6-2/TRBV6-3 CASSLQGVAFF TGTGCCAGCAGCCTCCAAGGGGTGGCTTTCTTT
NA NA TRBJ1-4 TRBV19 CASKSWGATNEKLFF TGTGCCAGTAAAAGCTGGGGGGCAACTAATGAAAAACTGTTTTTT
NA TRBD1 TRBJ1-1 TRBV20-1 CSAPTGAEAFF TGCAGTGCACCGACAGGGGCTGAAGCTTTCTTT
NA NA TRBJ1-1 TRBV19 CASSIAPSTEAFF TGTGCCAGTAGTATAGCTCCGTCCACTGAAGCTTTCTTT
NA NA TRBJ1-1 TRBV2 CARVLGKGNTEAFF TGTGCCAGGGTACTAGGGAAGGGCAACACTGAAGCTTTCTTT
NA TRBD2 TRBJ2-7 TRBV30 CAWMRSGGAYEQYF TGTGCCTGGATGAGGAGCGGGGGGGCCTACGAGCAGTACTTC
NA TRBD1 TRBJ2-3 TRBV7-9 CASLRGQGKKSDTQYF TGTGCCAGCTTACGGGGACAGGGAAAAAAATCAGATACGCAGTATTTT
NA NA TRBJ1-2 TRBV5-5 CASSLRTQPAGYTF TGTGCCAGCAGTCTGAGAACACAGCCGGCTGGCTACACCTTC
NA TRBD2 TRBJ2-3 TRBV11-2 CASSLAASGYDTQYF TGTGCCAGCAGCTTAGCGGCTAGCGGGTATGATACGCAGTATTTT
once NA TRBJ2-3 TRBV7-9 CASSPGQGPDTQYF TGTGCCAGCAGCCCCGGCCAGGGCCCAGATACGCAGTATTTT
NA TRBD2 TRBJ2-5 TRBV10-2 CASSESPGGWETQYF TGCGCCAGCAGTGAGTCCCCGGGGGGATGGGAGACCCAGTACTTC
NA TRBD2 TRBJ2-1 TRBV28 CASSLSGGAGNEQFF TGTGCCAGCAGTTTAAGCGGGGGGGCTGGCAATGAGCAGTTCTTC
NA NA TRBJ1-1 TRBV11-2 CASSSPGTPHEAFF TGTGCCAGCAGCTCCCCCGGGACACCTCATGAAGCTTTCTTT
few NA TRBJ2-2 TRBV6-1 CASSGVRGLDTGELFF TGTGCCAGCAGTGGCGTCAGGGGTCTGGACACCGGGGAGCTGTTTTTT
NA NA TRBJ1-4 TRBV2 CASSSWTGEKLFF TGTGCCAGCAGTTCCTGGACGGGGGAAAAACTGTTTTTT
NA NA TRBJ1-3 TRBV7-9 CASRREGSGNTIYF TGTGCCAGCCGGCGTGAGGGCTCTGGAAACACCATATATTTT
NA TRBD1 TRBJ2-3 TRBV9 CASSVGGTGGTDTQYF TGTGCCAGCAGCGTAGGAGGGACAGGGGGCACAGATACGCAGTATTTT
once TRBD2 TRBJ2-3 TRBV6-2/TRBV6-3 CASSYGGLAYQDTQYF TGTGCCAGCAGTTACGGAGGACTAGCGTACCAAGATACGCAGTATTTT
few TRBD2 TRBJ2-3 TRBV6-4 CASSDSAGGRDTQYF TGTGCCAGCAGTGACTCGGCGGGGGGTCGGGATACGCAGTATTTT
NA TRBD1 TRBJ1-2 TRBV7-8 CASSPGGRTIYGYTF TGTGCCAGCAGCCCAGGGGGCCGAACGATCTATGGCTACACCTTC
once NA TRBJ2-1 TRBV10-3 CAISESGAQWNEQFF TGTGCCATCAGTGAGTCGGGGGCACAGTGGAATGAGCAGTTCTTC
NA TRBD1 TRBJ1-1 TRBV3-1/TRBV3-2 CASSHAGQANTEAFF TGTGCCAGCAGCCACGCGGGACAGGCGAACACTGAAGCTTTCTTT